The text below deals with one T cell receptor (beta chain). Sequencing was performed with immunoSEQ multiplex PCR; in TCRdb, only in-frame clones are kept and a portion is missing. The sample holds more than 350,000 clones; about 87% are singletons and the top ten take roughly 10%. This specimen comes from a study of blood T cell repertoires in COVID-19. Background on the study: Researchers got acute and convalescent COVID-19 samples from the United States, Italy and Spain.

The trim removed 5 bases at V and 13 bases at J, leaving 18 bases unmatched. Germline CDR1 is MNHEY and CDR2 is SMNVEV (reference sequence). This CDR3 has 15 residues. Sample: peripheral blood. This chain joins TRBV27 and TRBJ2-3; 7 nucleotides align to TRBD1. The receptor comes from a woman aged 25 to 39 with COVID-19, enrolled during active disease. CDR3 nucleotides: TGTGCCAGCAGTACAAGACAGGGCGTAGCCGTGTCAGAGTATTTT. Amino acid sequence: CASSTRQGVAVSEYF.